This T cell receptor (beta chain) derives from a study of identical twins. Notes on the study in general: There is a chance that invariant MAIT and iNKT cells partially muddied zero-insertion analyses.

This clonotype occurred a few times. Its antigen remains unidentified. MiXCR, run by TCRdb on the 5' RACE reads, gives a single entry per CDR3 protein. Found here are 1,800,000 or so distinct CDR3 sequences, roughly 35% of them singletons; the top ten hold approximately 0.29%. Germline lookup yields CDR1 SGHTS and CDR2 YDEGEE. There are 13 residues in the CDR3. V lost 0 bases and J lost 8, with 9 bases in between. The chain recombines TRBV5-8 with TRBJ2-4; possibly TRBD1 for D (5 bases). Material for sequencing was cord blood. The sequence came from a newborn girl in good health. CDR3 residues: CASSLAGMDIQYF. CDR3 sequence (DNA): TGTGCCAGCAGCTTGGCAGGGATGGACATTCAGTACTTC.